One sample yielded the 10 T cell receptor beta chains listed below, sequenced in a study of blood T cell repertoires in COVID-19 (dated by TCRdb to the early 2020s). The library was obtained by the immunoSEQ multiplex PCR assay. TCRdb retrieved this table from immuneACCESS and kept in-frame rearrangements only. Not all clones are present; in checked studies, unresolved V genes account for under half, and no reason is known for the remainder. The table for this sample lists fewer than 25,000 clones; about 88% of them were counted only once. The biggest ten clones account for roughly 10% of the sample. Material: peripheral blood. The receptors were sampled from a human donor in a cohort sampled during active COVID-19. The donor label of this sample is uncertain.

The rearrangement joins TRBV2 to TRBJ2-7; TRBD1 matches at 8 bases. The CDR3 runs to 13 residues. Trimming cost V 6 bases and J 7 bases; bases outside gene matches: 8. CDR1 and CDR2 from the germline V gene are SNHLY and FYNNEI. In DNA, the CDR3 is TGTGCCAGCAGGTGGACAGGGACGGGGGAGCAGTACTTC. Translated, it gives CASRWTGTGEQYF.

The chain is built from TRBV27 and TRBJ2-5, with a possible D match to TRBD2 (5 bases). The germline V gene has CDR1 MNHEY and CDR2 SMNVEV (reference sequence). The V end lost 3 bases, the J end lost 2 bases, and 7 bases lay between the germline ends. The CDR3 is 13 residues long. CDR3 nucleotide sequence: TGTGCCAGCAGTTTCCGGGAACAAGAGACCCAGTACTTC. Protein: CASSFREQETQYF.

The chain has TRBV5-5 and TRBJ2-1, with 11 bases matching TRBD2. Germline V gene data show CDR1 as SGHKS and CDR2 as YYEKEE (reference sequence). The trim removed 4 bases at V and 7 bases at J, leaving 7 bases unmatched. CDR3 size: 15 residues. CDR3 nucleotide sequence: TGTGCCAGCAGCATCCTAGCGGGAGGAGGTAATGAGCAGTTCTTC. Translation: CASSILAGGGNEQFF.

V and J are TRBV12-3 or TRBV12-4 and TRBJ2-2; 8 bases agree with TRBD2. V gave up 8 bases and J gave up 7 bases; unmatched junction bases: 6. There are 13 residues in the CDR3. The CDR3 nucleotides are TGTGCCAGCTCCGGGGGGGGGAGCGGGGAGCTGTTTTTT. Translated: CASSGGGSGELFF.

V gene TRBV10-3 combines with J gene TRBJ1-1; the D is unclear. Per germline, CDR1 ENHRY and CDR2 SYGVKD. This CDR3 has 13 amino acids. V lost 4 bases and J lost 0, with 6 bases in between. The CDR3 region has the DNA TGTGCCATCAGTGTAGACATGAACACTGAAGCTTTCTTT. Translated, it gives CAISVDMNTEAFF.

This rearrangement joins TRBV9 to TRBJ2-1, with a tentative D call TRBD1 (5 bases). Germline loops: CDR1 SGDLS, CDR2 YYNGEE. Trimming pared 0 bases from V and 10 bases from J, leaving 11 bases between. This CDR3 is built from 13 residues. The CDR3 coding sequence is TGTGCCAGCAGCGTAGTATGGGCAGGGGAGCAGTTCTTC. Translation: CASSVVWAGEQFF. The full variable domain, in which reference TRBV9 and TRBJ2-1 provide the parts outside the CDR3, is DSGVTQTPKHLITATGQRVTLRCSPRSGDLSVYWYQQSLDQGLQFLIQYYNGEERAKGNILERFSAQQFPDLHSELNLSSLELGDSALYFCASSVVWAGEQFFGPGTRLTVL.

CDR3 sequence reads: CASRWGLGSSYNEQFF. The CDR3 bases are TGCGCCAGCAGATGGGGCCTGGGAAGCTCCTACAATGAGCAGTTCTTC. The rearrangement joins TRBV4-1 to TRBJ2-1; tentative D call: TRBD1 (5 bases). The CDR3 spans 16 residues. Trimming pared 6 bases from V and 0 bases from J, leaving 15 bases between. Germline V CDR1 and CDR2: MGHRA, YSYEKL.

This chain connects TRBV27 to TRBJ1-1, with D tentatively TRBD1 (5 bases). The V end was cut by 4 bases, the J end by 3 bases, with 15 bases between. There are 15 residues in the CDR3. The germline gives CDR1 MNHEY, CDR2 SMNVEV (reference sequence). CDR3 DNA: TGTGCCAGCAGTTCACAAGGGGTGGGCTACACTGAAGCTTTCTTT. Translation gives CASSSQGVGYTEAFF.

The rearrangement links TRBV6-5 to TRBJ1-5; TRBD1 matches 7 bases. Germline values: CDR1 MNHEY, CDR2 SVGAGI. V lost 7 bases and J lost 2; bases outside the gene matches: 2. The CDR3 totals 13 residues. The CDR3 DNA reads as TGTGCCAGCAACAGGGGAGGCAATCAGCCCCAGCATTTT. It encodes CASNRGGNQPQHF.

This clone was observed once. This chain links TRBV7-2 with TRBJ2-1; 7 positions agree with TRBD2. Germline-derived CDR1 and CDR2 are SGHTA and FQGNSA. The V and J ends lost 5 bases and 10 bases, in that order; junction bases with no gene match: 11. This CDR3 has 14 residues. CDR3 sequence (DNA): TGTGCCAGCAGCCCCTCATTACTAGCGATCGAGCAGTTCTTC. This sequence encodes CASSPSLLAIEQFF.